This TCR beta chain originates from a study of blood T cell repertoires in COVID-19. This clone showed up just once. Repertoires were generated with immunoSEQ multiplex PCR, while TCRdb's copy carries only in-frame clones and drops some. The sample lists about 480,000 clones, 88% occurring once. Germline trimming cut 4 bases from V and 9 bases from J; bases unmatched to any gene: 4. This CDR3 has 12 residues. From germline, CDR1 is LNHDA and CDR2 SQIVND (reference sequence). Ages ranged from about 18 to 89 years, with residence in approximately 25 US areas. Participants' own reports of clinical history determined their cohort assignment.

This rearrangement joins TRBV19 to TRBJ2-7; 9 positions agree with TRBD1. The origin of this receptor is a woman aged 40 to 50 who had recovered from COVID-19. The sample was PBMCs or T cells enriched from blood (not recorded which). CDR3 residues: CASSSTGGPQYF. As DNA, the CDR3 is TGTGCCAGTAGTAGTACAGGGGGCCCGCAGTACTTC.